The sequence of this TCR beta chain was determined in a study of T cells in Graves' hyperthyroidism and ophthalmopathy. There were TCR beta CDR3 regions amplified from RNA transcripts. Using the HTBI primer set, a first-round RT-PCR was run on the TCR CDR3. TCRdb reprocessed the multiplex PCR reads via MiXCR and lists one record per CDR3 protein. The sample has 500,000 to 550,000 distinct CDR3 sequences, more than 20% seen once. The germline CDR1 and CDR2 sequences are SGHRS and YFSETQ. The CDR3 sequence is 13 residues long. Patients between 18 and 65 years old had hyperthyroidism, newly diagnosed and lasting under 2 months. This clonotype was seen a handful of times. A junction boundary mismatches the germline segment, possibly from a read error.

The chain links TRBV5-1 to TRBJ2-7; possible D gene TRBD2, 5 bases. The sequenced material came from blood. The sequence was obtained from a man between 18 and 35 years old with Graves' hyperthyroidism. CDR3 coding DNA: TGCGCCAGCAACTTGGAGGCACACAATCAGCAGTACTTC. It yields the protein CASNLEAHNQQYF.